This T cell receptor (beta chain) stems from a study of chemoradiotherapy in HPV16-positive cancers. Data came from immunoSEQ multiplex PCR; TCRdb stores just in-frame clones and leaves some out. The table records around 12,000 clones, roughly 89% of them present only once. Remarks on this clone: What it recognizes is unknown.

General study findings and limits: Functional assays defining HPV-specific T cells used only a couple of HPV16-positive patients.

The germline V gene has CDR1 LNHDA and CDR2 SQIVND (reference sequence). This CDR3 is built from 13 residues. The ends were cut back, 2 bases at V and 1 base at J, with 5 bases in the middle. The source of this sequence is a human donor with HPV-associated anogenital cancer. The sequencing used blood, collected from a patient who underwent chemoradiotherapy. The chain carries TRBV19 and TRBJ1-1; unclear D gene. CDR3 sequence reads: CASSIRENTEAFF. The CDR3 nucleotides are TGTGCCAGTAGTATAAGGGAGAACACTGAAGCTTTCTTT.